The rows below give T cell receptor beta chains drawn from one sample of a study of spatial heterogeneity in lung cancer. TCRdb redid the calling of the 5' RACE reads with MiXCR, one entry per CDR3 protein. The sample has about 20,000 distinct CDR3 sequences; around 19% are singletons. The specimen comprised PBMCs, sampled at surgery. The source of these receptors is a male donor with early-stage non-small cell lung cancer. The CDR3 runs from the conserved cysteine through the conserved F or W. The order of the fields is clone size, CDR3 length, J gene, V gene, D gene, CDR3 protein, CDR3 DNA. A D gene is named only where the DNA matches it firmly. Clone size is stated in some rows and not others, as once, few, many or a class when expanded.

many	13	TRBJ2-7	TRBV19	TRBD1	CASSRTGGDEQYF	TGTGCCAGTAGTAGGACAGGGGGCGACGAGCAGTACTTC
many	15	TRBJ1-5	TRBV3-1	.	CASSMGGWGTQPQHF	TGTGCCAGCAGCATGGGTGGCTGGGGAACGCAGCCCCAGCATTTT
many	12	TRBJ1-6	TRBV10-2	.	CASSERESPLHF	TGCGCCAGCAGTGAGAGAGAATCACCCCTCCACTTT
few	16	TRBJ2-1	TRBV6-1	.	CASSEPFRGADNEQFF	TGTGCCAGCAGTGAACCGTTCAGGGGGGCTGACAATGAGCAGTTCTTC
many	14	TRBJ2-2	TRBV20-1	TRBD2	CSATGGSNTGELFF	TGCAGTGCTACCGGGGGGTCTAACACCGGGGAGCTGTTTTTT
many	14	TRBJ2-3	TRBV18	TRBD2	CASSPAGGTDTQYF	TGTGCCAGCTCACCTGCGGGGGGCACAGATACGCAGTATTTT
many	16	TRBJ2-7	TRBV12-3/TRBV12-4	TRBD1	CASSSAGRTGIYEQYF	TGTGCCAGCAGTTCCGCCGGAAGGACAGGTATCTACGAGCAGTACTTC
.	13	TRBJ1-2	TRBV20-1	TRBD1	CSATGQGFYGYTF	TGCAGTGCAACGGGACAGGGGTTCTATGGCTACACCTTC
many	16	TRBJ1-2	TRBV15	.	CATSRDRGGDLYGYTF	TGTGCCACCAGCAGAGATAGGGGAGGGGACCTTTATGGCTACACCTTC
few	15	TRBJ2-1	TRBV18	TRBD1	CASSPRSTGYNEQFF	TGTGCCAGCTCACCACGGTCGACAGGGTACAATGAGCAGTTCTTC
many	11	TRBJ1-2	TRBV6-5	.	CASMSRPPITF	TGTGCCAGCATGTCGCGACCCCCCATCACCTTC
.	15	TRBJ2-7	TRBV3-1	TRBD2	CASSHSGGAVYEQYF	TGTGCCAGCAGCCATAGCGGGGGGGCCGTATACGAGCAGTACTTC
once	15	TRBJ1-6	TRBV3-1	.	CASNQRGGANSPLHF	TGTGCCAGCAACCAGAGGGGGGGCGCGAATTCACCCCTCCACTTT
few	13	TRBJ1-2	TRBV7-9	.	CASSPSGLYGYTF	TGTGCCAGCAGCCCCAGCGGACTCTATGGCTACACCTTC
medium-sized	14	TRBJ2-1	TRBV7-3	.	CASSLTLSTEEQFF	TGTGCCAGCAGCTTAACGCTCAGCACGGAGGAGCAGTTCTTC
few	12	TRBJ1-2	TRBV25-1	.	CASSAGIYGYTF	TGTGCCAGCAGTGCGGGAATCTATGGCTACACCTTC
few	15	TRBJ2-7	TRBV5-1	.	CASSPSSLLPYEGDF	TGCGCCAGCAGCCCTAGTTCGCTGTTACCCTACGAAGGGGACTTC
.	17	TRBJ2-7	TRBV7-2	TRBD2	CASSFELAGGWYYEQYF	TGTGCCAGCAGCTTCGAACTAGCGGGGGGCTGGTACTACGAGCAGTACTTC
.	17	TRBJ2-6	TRBV2	.	CASRRTYAPSGANVLTF	TGTGCCAGCAGAAGGACATATGCCCCTTCTGGGGCCAACGTCCTGACTTTC
.	15	TRBJ2-3	TRBV30	TRBD2	CAWSVKSGGGDTQYF	TGTGCCTGGAGTGTAAAAAGCGGGGGAGGAGATACGCAGTATTTT
many	13	TRBJ2-3	TRBV12-3/TRBV12-4	.	CASSSSGTDTQYF	TGTGCCAGCAGTTCCTCTGGCACAGATACGCAGTATTTT
.	15	TRBJ2-4	TRBV30	TRBD2	CAWGLAGGLGNIQYF	TGTGCCTGGGGACTAGCGGGGGGGCTCGGAAACATTCAGTACTTC
few	13	TRBJ2-7	TRBV7-8	TRBD2	CASSLGGNYEQYF	TGTGCCAGCAGCTTGGGAGGGAACTACGAGCAGTACTTC
.	13	TRBJ2-7	TRBV9	.	CASSVAGNYEQYF	TGTGCCAGCAGCGTAGCGGGGAACTACGAGCAGTACTTC
.	16	TRBJ1-6	TRBV27	.	CASSLRGPSYNSPLHF	TGTGCCAGCAGTTTGCGGGGGCCGTCCTATAATTCACCCCTCCACTTT
many	13	TRBJ1-2	TRBV19	.	CASTSTGWHGYTF	TGTGCCAGTACCTCCACAGGGTGGCATGGCTACACCTTC
few	14	TRBJ2-5	TRBV25-1	TRBD1	CASSERGHQETQYF	TGTGCCAGCAGTGAAAGGGGGCACCAAGAGACCCAGTACTTC
many	16	TRBJ2-4	TRBV6-5	.	CASRSTGVAKGNIQYF	TGTGCCAGCAGGTCCACGGGGGTAGCCAAAGGGAACATTCAGTACTTC
many	13	TRBJ1-2	TRBV28	TRBD1	CASSLGTGYGYTF	TGTGCCAGCAGTTTAGGGACAGGCTATGGCTACACCTTC
few	13	TRBJ1-1	TRBV30	.	CAWSVRVNTEAFF	TGTGCCTGGAGTGTACGGGTGAACACTGAAGCTTTCTTT
.	15	TRBJ2-7	TRBV30	.	CAWSVPLRGSGEQYF	TGTGCCTGGAGTGTACCCCTCAGGGGATCTGGCGAGCAGTACTTC
few	16	TRBJ2-5	TRBV5-4	TRBD2	CASSLSRGGAGETQYF	TGTGCCAGCAGCCTCAGCCGCGGGGGGGCGGGGGAGACCCAGTACTTC
many	15	TRBJ1-6	TRBV3-1	TRBD1	CASSRQTGGFSPLHF	TGTGCCAGCAGCCGCCAGACAGGGGGCTTTTCACCCCTCCACTTT
medium-sized	14	TRBJ2-7	TRBV18	TRBD1	CASSPGTGGYEQYF	TGTGCCAGCTCACCCGGGACAGGGGGCTACGAGCAGTACTTC
many	13	TRBJ2-7	TRBV29-1	TRBD1	CSVEGQDHYEQYF	TGCAGCGTCGAGGGACAGGACCACTACGAGCAGTACTTC
once	12	TRBJ2-2	TRBV2	.	CASKDPGGELFF	TGTGCCAGCAAGGACCCCGGCGGGGAGCTGTTTTTT
few	14	TRBJ1-5	TRBV7-6	.	CASSPRFGYQPQHF	TGTGCCAGCAGCCCTCGATTCGGATATCAGCCCCAGCATTTT
few	14	TRBJ1-6	TRBV9	.	CASSVTGYDSPLHF	TGTGCCAGCAGCGTAACGGGGTATGATTCACCCCTCCACTTT
medium-sized	12	TRBJ1-2	TRBV20-1	.	CSARPQSDGYTF	TGCAGTGCTAGACCCCAGTCAGATGGCTACACCTTC
many	15	TRBJ1-2	TRBV19	TRBD1	CASSVDRGANYGYTF	TGTGCCAGTAGTGTAGACAGGGGAGCTAACTATGGCTACACCTTC
medium-sized	15	TRBJ2-3	TRBV3-1	.	CASSPEGLSTDTQYF	TGTGCCAGCAGCCCGGAGGGGCTTAGCACAGATACGCAGTATTTT
few	15	TRBJ1-1	TRBV10-2	.	CASSEYSQGNTEAFF	TGCGCCAGCAGTGAATATAGCCAAGGGAACACTGAAGCTTTCTTT
once	15	TRBJ1-3	TRBV27	TRBD1	CASSSRTGTGNTIYF	TGTGCCAGCAGTTCCCGGACAGGGACTGGAAACACCATATATTTT
few	14	TRBJ1-4	TRBV9	.	CASSVEVVDEKLFF	TGTGCCAGCAGCGTAGAGGTAGTGGATGAAAAACTGTTTTTT
many	10	TRBJ2-5	TRBV29-1	.	CSVSEETQYF	TGCAGCGTTTCTGAGGAGACCCAGTACTTC